This T cell receptor (beta chain) was observed in a study of PD-L1 blockade in urothelial cancer. Time point described: pretreatment peripheral blood. Sample numbers ranged from 1 to 8 per patient, encompassing pretreatment and on-treatment collections. CDR3 length: 11 amino acids. Between the trimmed V and J ends, which lost 3 bases and 6 bases, there was a span of 5 bases. CDR1 is MDHEN and CDR2 is SYDVKM in the germline V gene. Profiled with immunoSEQ multiplex PCR; TCRdb holds only in-frame clones, not every one. The sample consists of some 89,000 clones, 70% to 90% of them appearing once. The TCR comes from a man between 60 and 75 years old with urothelial cancer. The sample was PBMCs, taken around atezolizumab (anti-PD-L1) treatment. The V and J genes are TRBV28 and TRBJ1-2; D call uncertain. The CDR3 loop is CASSLRHGYTF. The CDR3 bases are TGTGCCAGCAGTTTGCGCCATGGCTACACCTTC.